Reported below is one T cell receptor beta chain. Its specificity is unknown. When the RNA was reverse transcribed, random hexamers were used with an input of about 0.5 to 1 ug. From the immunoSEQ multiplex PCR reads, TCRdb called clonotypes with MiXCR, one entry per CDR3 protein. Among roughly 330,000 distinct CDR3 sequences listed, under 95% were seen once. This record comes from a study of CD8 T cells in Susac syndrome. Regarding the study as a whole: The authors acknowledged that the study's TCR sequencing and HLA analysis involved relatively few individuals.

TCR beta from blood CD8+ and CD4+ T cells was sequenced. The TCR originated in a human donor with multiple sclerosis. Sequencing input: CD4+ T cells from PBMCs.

CDR3 in amino acids: CASSLDTGARYGYTF. The CDR3 nucleotides read TGCGCCAGCAGCCTCGACACGGGGGCTCGGTATGGCTACACCTTC. The chain is built from TRBV5-1 and TRBJ1-2; D may be TRBD1 (6 bases). Trimming cost V 4 bases and J 5 bases, with 18 bases left between them. Germline assignment: CDR1 SGHRS and CDR2 YFSETQ. The CDR3 length is 15 residues.